A selection of T cell receptor beta chains follows, all from one sample in a study of blood T cell repertoires in COVID-19. Data came from immunoSEQ multiplex PCR; TCRdb stores just in-frame clones and leaves some out. The data contain around 260,000 clones, 70% to 90% of them singletons. Sequenced sample: peripheral blood. These receptors were collected from a man in his 60s who had recovered from COVID-19. Both conserved end residues are part of each CDR3. The D gene is left open where the match is weak. Clone size, where shown, is once, few, many, or a class for clones that have expanded.

abundance: -
len: 13
d_gene: -
v_gene: TRBV6-4
j_gene: TRBJ2-1
CDR3aa: CASSVLAYNEQFF
CDR3nt: TGTGCCAGCAGTGTGTTGGCTTACAATGAGCAGTTCTTC

abundance: -
len: 15
d_gene: -
v_gene: TRBV19
j_gene: TRBJ1-1
CDR3aa: CASKIRTAMNTEAFF
CDR3nt: TGTGCCAGTAAAATACGGACAGCTATGAACACTGAAGCTTTCTTT

abundance: -
len: 18
d_gene: -
v_gene: TRBV5-4
j_gene: TRBJ2-6
CDR3aa: CASTSGGGSGSGANVLTF
CDR3nt: TGTGCCAGCACCTCTGGAGGCGGTAGCGGCTCTGGGGCCAACGTCCTGACTTTC

abundance: -
len: 12
d_gene: TRBD2
v_gene: TRBV19
j_gene: TRBJ2-1
CDR3aa: CASGLAYNEQFF
CDR3nt: TGTGCCAGCGGACTAGCCTACAATGAGCAGTTCTTC

abundance: -
len: 13
d_gene: -
v_gene: TRBV7-9
j_gene: TRBJ2-1
CDR3aa: CASSLRAGDEQFF
CDR3nt: TGTGCCAGCAGCTTAAGGGCAGGGGATGAGCAGTTCTTC

abundance: -
len: 13
d_gene: TRBD1
v_gene: TRBV2
j_gene: TRBJ1-1
CDR3aa: CASRGDSRAEAFF
CDR3nt: TGTGCCAGCAGGGGGGACAGTAGGGCTGAAGCTTTCTTT

abundance: -
len: 12
d_gene: -
v_gene: TRBV30
j_gene: TRBJ1-1
CDR3aa: CAWSQENTEAFF
CDR3nt: TGTGCCTGGTCCCAGGAGAACACTGAAGCTTTCTTT

abundance: -
len: 15
d_gene: -
v_gene: TRBV7-9
j_gene: TRBJ1-2
CDR3aa: CASSLARAGNYGYTF
CDR3nt: TGTGCCAGCAGCTTAGCCCGGGCGGGGAACTATGGCTACACCTTC

abundance: -
len: 14
d_gene: -
v_gene: TRBV12-5
j_gene: TRBJ1-4
CDR3aa: CASGLGGRDEKLFF
CDR3nt: TGTGCTAGTGGCTTAGGGGGTAGGGATGAAAAACTGTTTTTT

abundance: few
len: 13
d_gene: TRBD2
v_gene: TRBV29-1
j_gene: TRBJ2-7
CDR3aa: CSALAGGLYEQYF
CDR3nt: TGCAGCGCCCTAGCGGGGGGCCTCTACGAGCAGTACTTC

abundance: -
len: 16
d_gene: TRBD2
v_gene: TRBV11-2
j_gene: TRBJ2-1
CDR3aa: CASSLRTSGSRNEQFF
CDR3nt: TGTGCCAGCAGCCTCCGGACTAGCGGGAGCAGGAATGAGCAGTTCTTC

abundance: -
len: 13
d_gene: -
v_gene: TRBV11-2
j_gene: TRBJ1-1
CDR3aa: CASRLTGLNEAFF
CDR3nt: TGTGCCAGCAGGTTGACGGGACTGAATGAAGCTTTCTTT

abundance: -
len: 14
d_gene: -
v_gene: TRBV6-5
j_gene: TRBJ1-6
CDR3aa: CASSQGTYNSPLHF
CDR3nt: TGTGCCAGCAGTCAGGGAACCTATAATTCACCCCTCCACTTT

abundance: -
len: 12
d_gene: -
v_gene: TRBV29-1
j_gene: TRBJ1-5
CDR3aa: CSVRDLNQPQHF
CDR3nt: TGCAGCGTCCGGGATCTCAATCAGCCCCAGCATTTT

abundance: -
len: 12
d_gene: TRBD2
v_gene: TRBV30
j_gene: TRBJ2-1
CDR3aa: CAWTRGGDEQFF
CDR3nt: TGTGCCTGGACGCGGGGGGGCGATGAGCAGTTCTTC

abundance: -
len: 13
d_gene: -
v_gene: TRBV6-5
j_gene: TRBJ2-4
CDR3aa: CASALKAKNIQYF
CDR3nt: TGTGCCAGCGCGCTCAAAGCCAAAAACATTCAGTACTTC

abundance: -
len: 15
d_gene: TRBD1
v_gene: TRBV28
j_gene: TRBJ1-4
CDR3aa: CASSIWTGGGKKLFF
CDR3nt: TGTGCCAGCAGTATATGGACAGGGGGCGGGAAGAAACTGTTTTTT